This TCR beta chain was retrieved from a study of blood T cell repertoires in COVID-19. Source study methods: Reference gene primers were amplified, and this amplification served to estimate nucleated cell counts. Measured with immunoSEQ multiplex PCR; TCRdb has only the in-frame clones, and not every one. V and J calls and clone size are those listed in that table; D and trimming were worked out from the DNA. The sample comprises 120,000 to 150,000 clones, about 90% of which are singletons, and about 11% rests with the top ten. CDR3 length: 14 residues. Between the trimmed V and J ends, which lost 6 bases and 3 bases, there was a span of 15 bases. Looked up from germline, CDR1 is KGHSH and CDR2 is LQKENI.

Sequencing was done on a sample of peripheral blood. The origin of this receptor is a man in his sixties with active or convalescent COVID-19. The J gene is TRBJ2-7, the V gene TRBV18; tentatively, D is TRBD1 (5 bases). The CDR3 bases are TGTGCCAGCTCCCTCAGGGTTGAAAACTACGAGCAGTACTTC. This gives the protein CASSLRVENYEQYF.